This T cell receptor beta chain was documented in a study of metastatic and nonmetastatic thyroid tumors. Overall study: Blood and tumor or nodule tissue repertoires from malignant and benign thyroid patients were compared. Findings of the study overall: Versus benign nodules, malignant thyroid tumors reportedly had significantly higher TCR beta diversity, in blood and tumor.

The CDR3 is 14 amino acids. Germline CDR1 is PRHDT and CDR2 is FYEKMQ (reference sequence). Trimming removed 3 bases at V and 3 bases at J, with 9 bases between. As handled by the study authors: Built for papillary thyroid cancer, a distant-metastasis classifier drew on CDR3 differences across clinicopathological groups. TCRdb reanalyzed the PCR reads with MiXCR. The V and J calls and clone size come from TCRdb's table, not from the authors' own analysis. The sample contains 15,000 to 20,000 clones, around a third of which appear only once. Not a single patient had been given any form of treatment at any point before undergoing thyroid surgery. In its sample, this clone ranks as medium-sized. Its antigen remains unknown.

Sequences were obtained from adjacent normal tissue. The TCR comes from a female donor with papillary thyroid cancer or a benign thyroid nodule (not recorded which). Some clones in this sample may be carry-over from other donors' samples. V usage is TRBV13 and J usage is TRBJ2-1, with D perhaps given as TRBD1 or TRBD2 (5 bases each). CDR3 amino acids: CASSLLGDYNEQFF. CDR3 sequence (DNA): TGTGCCAGCAGCTTGTTGGGGGACTACAATGAGCAGTTCTTC.